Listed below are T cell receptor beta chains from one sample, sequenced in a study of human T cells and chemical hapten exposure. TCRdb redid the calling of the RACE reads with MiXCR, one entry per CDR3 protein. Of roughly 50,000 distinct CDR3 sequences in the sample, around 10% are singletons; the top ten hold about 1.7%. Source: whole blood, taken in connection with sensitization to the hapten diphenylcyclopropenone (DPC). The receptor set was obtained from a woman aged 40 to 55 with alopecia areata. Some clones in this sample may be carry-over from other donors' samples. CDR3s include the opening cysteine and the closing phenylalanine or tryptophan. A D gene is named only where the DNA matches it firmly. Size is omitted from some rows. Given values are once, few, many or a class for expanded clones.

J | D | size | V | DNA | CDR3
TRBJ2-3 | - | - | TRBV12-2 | TGTGCAAGTCGCTTAGCGGGGAGGAGCGGGAGAACACATAGCACAGATACGCAGTATTTT | CASRLAGRSGRTHSTDTQYF
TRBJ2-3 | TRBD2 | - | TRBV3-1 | TGTGCCACGCAGGAGGCGGGGGGGCCTGGAGATACGCAGTATTTT | CATQEAGGPGDTQYF
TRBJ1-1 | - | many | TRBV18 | TGTGCCAGCTCACCACCCGTTCACACTGAAGCTTTCTTT | CASSPPVHTEAFF
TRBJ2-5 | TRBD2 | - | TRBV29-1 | TGCAGCGTCCCTAGCGGGGGGGCAGAGACCCAGTACTTC | CSVPSGGAETQYF
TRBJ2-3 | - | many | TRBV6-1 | TGTGCCAGCAGTGAAGAGGGAGGGGGAGATACGCAGTATTTT | CASSEEGGGDTQYF
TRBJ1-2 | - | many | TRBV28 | TGTGCCAGCAGTCAACAGGGCAAGTCAAACTATGGCTACACCTTC | CASSQQGKSNYGYTF
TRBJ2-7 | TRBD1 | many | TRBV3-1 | TGTGCCAGCAGCCAAGTCCCGGGACAGGGGCCGAAGTTGGAGCAGTACTTC | CASSQVPGQGPKLEQYF
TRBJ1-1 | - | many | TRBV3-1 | TGTGCCAGCAGCCAAGAGTCGGGGGGGCGACGAGCTTTCTTT | CASSQESGGRRAFF
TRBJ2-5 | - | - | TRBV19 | TGTGCCAGTAGTTTCGGGACAACACAAGAGACCCAGTACTTC | CASSFGTTQETQYF
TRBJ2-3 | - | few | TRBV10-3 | TGTGCCATCAGTCAAACCTCCGGGACAGATACGCAGTATTTT | CAISQTSGTDTQYF
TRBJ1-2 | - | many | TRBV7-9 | TGTGCCAGCAGCTCCACTACAGAGCCGACTAACTATGGCTACACCTTC | CASSSTTEPTNYGYTF
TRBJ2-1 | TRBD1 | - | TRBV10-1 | TGCGCCAGCAGTCCCGGGACAGCCAATGAGCAGTTCTTC | CASSPGTANEQFF
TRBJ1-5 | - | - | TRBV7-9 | TGTGCCAGCAGCTTTGGGGGCAATCAGCCCCAGCATTTT | CASSFGGNQPQHF
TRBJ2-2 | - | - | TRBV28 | TGTGCCAGCAGTTTATACGGGGGCGCGAACACCGGGGAGCTGTTTTTT | CASSLYGGANTGELFF
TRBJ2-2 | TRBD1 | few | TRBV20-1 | TGCAGTGCTAGAGATACAGGGGTATACACCGGGGAGCTGTTTTTT | CSARDTGVYTGELFF
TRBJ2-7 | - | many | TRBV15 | TGTGCCACCAGCAGAGATCGCCCAGGGGCTGGAGACGAGCAGTACTTC | CATSRDRPGAGDEQYF
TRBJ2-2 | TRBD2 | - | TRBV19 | TGTGCCAGTAGGTCTAGCGGGAACACCGGGGAGCTGTTTTTT | CASRSSGNTGELFF
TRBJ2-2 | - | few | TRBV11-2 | TGTGCCAGCAGCTTAGCGGGGACCGGGGAGCTGTTTTTT | CASSLAGTGELFF
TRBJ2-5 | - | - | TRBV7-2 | TGTGCCAGCAGCTTGTCGGCATTCCGAGAGACCCAGTACTTC | CASSLSAFRETQYF
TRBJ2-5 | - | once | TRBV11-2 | TGTGCCAGCAGCTTGTGGGGTGAGACCCAGTACTTT | CASSLWGETQYF
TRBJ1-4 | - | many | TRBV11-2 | TGTGCCAGCAGCAATCAACTTGCAACTAATGAAAAACTGTTTTTT | CASSNQLATNEKLFF
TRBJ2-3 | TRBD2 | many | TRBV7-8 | TGTGCCAGCAGCTTAGGGCTAGCGGTTGCCACAGATACGCAGTATTTT | CASSLGLAVATDTQYF
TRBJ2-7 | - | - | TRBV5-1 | TGCGCCAGCAGCTTGGGGGCTAGCTCCGTCTACGAGCAGTACTTC | CASSLGASSVYEQYF
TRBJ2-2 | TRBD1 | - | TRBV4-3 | TGCGCCAGCAGCACGGGACAGGAGGACACCGGGGAGCTGTTTTTT | CASSTGQEDTGELFF
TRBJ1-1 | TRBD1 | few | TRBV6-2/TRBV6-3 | TGTGCCAGCAGTCCCCCAGAGGGGGCGAACACTGAAGCTTTCTTT | CASSPPEGANTEAFF
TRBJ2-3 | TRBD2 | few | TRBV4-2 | TGTGCCAGCAGCCCTAGCGGGAGGGTTATTACAGATACGCAGTATTTT | CASSPSGRVITDTQYF